These 10 T cell receptor beta chains share one sample of origin, sequenced in a study of spatial heterogeneity in lung cancer. Study results and limitations: Higher tumor mutation counts went along with higher counts of expanded intratumoral alpha and beta TCRs.

TCRdb redid the calling of the 5' RACE reads with MiXCR, one entry per CDR3 protein. The data hold 100,000 or so distinct CDR3 sequences, with approximately 4.7% observed a single time. The time point is: sample taken at primary tumor resection. No antigen has been identified for these receptors. Sequenced here: lung tumor tissue, sampled at surgery. The receptors were sampled from a male donor with early-stage non-small cell lung cancer.

This clonotype was observed many times. This chain links TRBV6-1 with TRBJ2-7, with 8 bases fitting TRBD2. The V gene's germline CDR1 is MNHNS and CDR2 SASEGT. Losses at the gene ends were 7 bases for V and 5 bases for J; bases not matched to a gene: 10. CDR3 length equals 14 residues. CDR3 sequence reads: CASKAGERWDEQYF. The CDR3, as DNA: TGTGCCAGCAAAGCGGGAGAAAGGTGGGACGAGCAGTACTTC.

This clonotype has at least ten counts. The rearrangement links TRBV29-1 to TRBJ2-5; D is possibly TRBD1 (6 bases). The CDR3 contains 13 residues. Deletions cut 5 bases from V and 1 base from J, with 11 bases between. Germline values: CDR1 SQVTM, CDR2 ANQGSEA. The DNA of the CDR3 is TGCAGCGTTCAGGGGACGTCCCAAGAGACCCAGTACTTC. It codes for CSVQGTSQETQYF. The full variable domain, in which reference TRBV29-1 and TRBJ2-5 provide the parts outside the CDR3, is SAVISQKPSRDICQRGTSLTIQCQVDSQVTMMFWYRQQPGQSLTLIATANQGSEATYESGFVIDKFPISRPNLTFSTLTVSNMSPEDSSIYLCSVQGTSQETQYFGPGTRLLVL.

This clonotype was counted ten times or more. The V call is TRBV18, the J call TRBJ2-3; tentative D call: TRBD1 (5 bases). Germline lookup yields CDR1 KGHSH and CDR2 LQKENI. V was shortened by 1 base and J by 2 bases, with 7 bases between the two germline ends. This CDR3 comprises 14 residues. CDR3 sequence reads: CASSPQGNTDTQYF. DNA for the CDR3: TGTGCCAGCTCACCACAGGGGAACACAGATACGCAGTATTTT.

The J gene is TRBJ2-1, the V gene TRBV5-6; no firm D call. Germline loops: CDR1 SGHDT, CDR2 YYEEEE. Between the trimmed V and J ends, which lost 4 bases and 5 bases, there was a span of 7 bases. This CDR3 has 12 amino acids. CDR3 sequence (DNA): TGTGCCAGCAGCACATGGGACAATGAGCAGTTCTTC. Translation gives CASSTWDNEQFF.

This clonotype was detected ten times or more. The genes are TRBV6-1 and TRBJ2-7; 8 positions match TRBD1. V shed 6 bases and J 2 bases; nucleotides not matched to a gene: 9. CDR3 size: 15 residues. Germline V CDR1 and CDR2: MNHNS, SASEGT. CDR3 bases: TGTGCCAGCAGAATTGACCGGGACAGGACCTACGAGCAGTACTTC. Translation gives CASRIDRDRTYEQYF.

This clonotype was observed a few times. V usage is TRBV7-8 and J usage is TRBJ2-3; weak D call: TRBD1 (6 bases). The V end was cut by 1 base, the J end by 11 bases, with 10 bases between. Germline V gives CDR1 SGHVS, CDR2 FQNEAQ. The CDR3 has 12 residues. In DNA form, the CDR3 reads TGTGCCAGCAGCTTAGAAGTGGGACAGCAGTATTTT. This codes for CASSLEVGQQYF.

This clonotype was seen ten or more times. This chain uses TRBV6-5 with TRBJ1-1; D gene uncertain. The V end lost 5 bases, the J end lost 1 base, and 11 bases lay between the germline ends. Germline lookup yields CDR1 MNHEY and CDR2 SVGAGI. CDR3 length: 14 residues. The CDR3 DNA reads TGTGCCAGCAGTACTCATAGGCAGAACACTGAAGCTTTCTTT. Its protein is CASSTHRQNTEAFF.

In this sample, this clonotype turned up many times. This sequence joins TRBV27 and TRBJ2-3; unclear D gene. The CDR3 is made up of 14 amino acids. CDR1 and CDR2 from the germline V gene are MNHEY and SMNVEV (reference sequence). Trimming left V 9 bases short and J 4 bases short, with 17 bases between. Here the CDR3 DNA reads TGTGCCAGTAAGGGTAGACGTGTCGCAGATACGCAGTATTTT. Its translation: CASKGRRVADTQYF.

This clonotype has just a few counts. The chain is built from TRBV25-1 and TRBJ2-1; D is possibly TRBD1 or TRBD2 (5 bases each). Germline V gene sequence: CDR1 MGHDK, CDR2 SYGVNS. Trimming stripped 3 bases from V and 4 bases from J, with 16 bases between. The CDR3 is made up of 16 amino acids. This CDR3 reads CASSDDEGILYNEQFF. Written as DNA, the CDR3 is TGTGCCAGCAGTGACGACGAGGGGATTCTATACAATGAGCAGTTCTTC. The whole variable domain, remainder taken from reference TRBV25-1 and TRBJ2-1, is EADIYQTPRYLVIGTGKKITLECSQTMGHDKMYWYQQDPGMELHLIHYSYGVNSTEKGDLSSESTVSRIRTEHFPLTLESARPSHTSQYLCASSDDEGILYNEQFFGPGTRLTVL.

This clonotype was observed at least ten times. The chain uses TRBV12-3 or TRBV12-4 and TRBJ2-2, with D possibly matching TRBD2 (6 bases). CDR3 size: 13 residues. Between the trimmed V and J ends, which lost 3 bases and 7 bases, there was a span of 9 bases. CDR3 loop: CASSFRGGGELFF. The CDR3 DNA follows: TGTGCCAGCAGTTTTCGGGGAGGCGGGGAGCTGTTTTTT.